This T cell receptor beta chain stems from a study of T cell responses to AZD1222 COVID-19 vaccine. Note on this clone: Germline and junction disagree at one end, which may indicate a read error.

Germline CDR1 reads SEHNR; CDR2 reads FQNEAQ (reference sequence). The CDR3 is 12 amino acids. Method: immunoSEQ multiplex PCR; TCRdb's copy keeps in-frame clones and lacks some. The sample shows over 150,000 clones, around 90% of them seen only once. This TCR was recovered from an adult in good health. Sequenced material: peripheral blood, taken on day 0 of AZD1222 vaccination. V and J are TRBV7-9 and TRBJ2-7; D may match TRBD1 or TRBD2 (7 bases each). For the CDR3, the DNA is TGTGCCAGCAGCCTCATGGGGGGGACAGAATCCTTC. It is translated as CASSLMGGTESF.